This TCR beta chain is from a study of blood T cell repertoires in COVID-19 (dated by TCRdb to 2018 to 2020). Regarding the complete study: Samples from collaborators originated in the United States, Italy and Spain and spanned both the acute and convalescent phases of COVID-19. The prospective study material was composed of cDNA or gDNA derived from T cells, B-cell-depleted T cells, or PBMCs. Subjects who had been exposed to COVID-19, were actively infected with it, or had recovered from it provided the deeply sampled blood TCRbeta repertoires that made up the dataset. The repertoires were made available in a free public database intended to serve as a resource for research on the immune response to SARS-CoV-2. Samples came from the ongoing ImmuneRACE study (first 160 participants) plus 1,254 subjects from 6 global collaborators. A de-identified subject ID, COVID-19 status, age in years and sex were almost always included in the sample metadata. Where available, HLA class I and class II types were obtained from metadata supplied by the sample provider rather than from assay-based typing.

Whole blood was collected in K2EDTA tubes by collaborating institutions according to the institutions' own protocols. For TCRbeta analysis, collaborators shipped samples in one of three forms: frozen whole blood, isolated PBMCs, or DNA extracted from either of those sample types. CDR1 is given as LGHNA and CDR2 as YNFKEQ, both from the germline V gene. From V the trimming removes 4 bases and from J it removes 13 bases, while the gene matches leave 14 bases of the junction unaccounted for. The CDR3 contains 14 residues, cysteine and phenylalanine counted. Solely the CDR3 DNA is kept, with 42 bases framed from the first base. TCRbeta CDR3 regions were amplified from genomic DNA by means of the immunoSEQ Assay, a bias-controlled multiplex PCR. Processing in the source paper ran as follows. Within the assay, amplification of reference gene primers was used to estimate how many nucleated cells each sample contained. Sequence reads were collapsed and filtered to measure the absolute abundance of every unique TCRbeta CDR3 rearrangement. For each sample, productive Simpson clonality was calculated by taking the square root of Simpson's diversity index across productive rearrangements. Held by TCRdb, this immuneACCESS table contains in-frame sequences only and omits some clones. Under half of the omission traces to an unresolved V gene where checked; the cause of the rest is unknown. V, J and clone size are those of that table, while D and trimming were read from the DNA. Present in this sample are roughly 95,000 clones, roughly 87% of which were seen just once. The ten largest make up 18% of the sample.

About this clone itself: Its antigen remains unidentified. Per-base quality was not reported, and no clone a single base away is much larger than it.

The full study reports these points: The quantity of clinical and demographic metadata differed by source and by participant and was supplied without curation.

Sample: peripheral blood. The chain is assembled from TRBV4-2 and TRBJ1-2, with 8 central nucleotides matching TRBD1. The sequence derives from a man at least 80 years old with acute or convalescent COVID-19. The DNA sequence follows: TGTGCCAGCAGCCCATGGACAGGGCAATCGGCGGTCACCTTC. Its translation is CASSPWTGQSAVTF.